This T cell receptor (beta chain) comes out of a study of shared clonotypes between healthy human individuals. At the level of the study: Plates per donor: three CD4 naive, three CD4 memory, two CD8 naive, one CD8 memory. Overall study results and limits: Limitation of the genetic and exposure-history diversity represented came from the few donors.

For this clone: Its specificity is unknown.

The CDR3 is made up of 15 amino acids. Germline V lookup: CDR1 SGDLS, CDR2 YYNGEE. V was clipped by 4 bases and J by 0 bases; unmatched bases: 1. Template for every sorted-subset replicate PCR totaled approximately 0.2 ug DNA, roughly 30,000 T cell genomes. Generated by immunoSEQ multiplex PCR, the TCRdb table keeps only in-frame clones and is missing some. Among some 2,000,000 clones listed, more than 90% were seen once. Sequencing was carried out using naive CD4+ T cells sorted from blood. The subset here: CD45RA+ positively selected. This sequence joins TRBV9 and TRBJ2-2; 9 bases are shared with TRBD2. The clonotype was recovered from a young man in good health. The CDR3 loop reads CASSPSGTNTGELFF. The DNA of the CDR3 is TGTGCCAGCAGCCCTAGCGGGACGAACACCGGGGAGCTGTTTTTT.